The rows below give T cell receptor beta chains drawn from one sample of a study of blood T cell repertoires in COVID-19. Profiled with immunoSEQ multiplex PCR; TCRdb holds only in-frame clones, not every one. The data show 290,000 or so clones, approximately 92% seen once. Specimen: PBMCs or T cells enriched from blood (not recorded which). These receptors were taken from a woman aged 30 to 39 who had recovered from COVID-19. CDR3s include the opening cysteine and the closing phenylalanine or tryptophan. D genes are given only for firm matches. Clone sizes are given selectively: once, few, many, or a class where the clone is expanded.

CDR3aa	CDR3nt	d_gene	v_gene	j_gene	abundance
CASSSRQETIISGANVLTF	TGTGCCAGCAGTTCCCGACAGGAGACTATTATCTCTGGGGCCAACGTCCTGACTTTC	-	TRBV27	TRBJ2-6	-
CASSPTSGGNTDTQYF	TGTGCCAGCAGTCCGACTAGCGGGGGAAACACAGATACGCAGTATTTT	TRBD2	TRBV6-4	TRBJ2-3	-
CASLARGLNTEAFF	TGTGCCAGCCTGGCTAGGGGCCTAAACACTGAAGCTTTCTTT	-	TRBV6-5	TRBJ1-1	-
CATSTVFGQETQYF	TGTGCCACCAGTACAGTATTTGGACAAGAGACCCAGTACTTC	-	TRBV24-1	TRBJ2-5	-
CASSLFKESEQYF	TGTGCCAGCAGCTTATTTAAAGAGAGCGAGCAGTACTTC	-	TRBV7-2	TRBJ2-7	-
CASSQVLSGRGYEQYF	TGTGCCAGCAGCCAAGTGCTTAGCGGGAGAGGGTACGAGCAGTACTTC	TRBD2	TRBV3-1/TRBV3-2	TRBJ2-7	-
CASSYSIRSGSTDTQYF	TGTGCCAGCAGTTACTCGATACGTAGCGGGAGCACAGATACGCAGTATTTT	TRBD2	TRBV6-2/TRBV6-3	TRBJ2-3	few
CASSFPPGSGANVLTF	TGTGCCAGCAGTTTCCCCCCAGGGTCTGGTGCCAACGTCCTGACTTTC	-	TRBV6-5	TRBJ2-6	-
CATKQGGEGSEAFF	TGTGCCACCAAACAGGGGGGCGAAGGATCTGAAGCTTTCTTT	TRBD1	TRBV24-1	TRBJ1-1	-
CASSGTSGLHSYNEQFF	TGTGCCAGTAGTGGAACCTCGGGACTCCACTCCTACAATGAGCAGTTCTTC	-	TRBV19	TRBJ2-1	few
CASSQDLYQPQHF	TGCGCCAGCAGCCAAGATCTATATCAGCCCCAGCATTTT	-	TRBV4-1	TRBJ1-5	-
CASSPTSGSTGEQYF	TGTGCCAGCTCACCGACTAGCGGGAGTACGGGCGAGCAGTACTTC	TRBD2	TRBV18	TRBJ2-7	-
CASTYALNRDYGYTF	TGTGCCAGCACTTATGCCCTGAACAGGGACTATGGCTACACCTTC	-	TRBV28	TRBJ1-2	-
CAIKEDTEAFF	TGTGCCATCAAGGAGGACACTGAAGCTTTCTTT	-	TRBV10-3	TRBJ1-1	-
CASRAGGRSNIQYF	TGTGCCAGCAGGGCGGGAGGGCGATCAAACATTCAGTACTTC	TRBD2	TRBV11-2	TRBJ2-4	-
CASSLEAARGLFSYNEQFF	TGCGCCAGCAGCTTGGAGGCGGCCCGGGGTTTGTTCTCCTACAATGAGCAGTTCTTC	-	TRBV5-1	TRBJ2-1	-
CASSLEGDTAEAFF	TGTGCCAGCAGCTTAGAGGGGGACACCGCTGAAGCTTTCTTT	-	TRBV7-9	TRBJ1-1	-
CASRRQGTGNSPLHF	TGCGCCAGCAGGAGACAGGGAACCGGCAATTCACCCCTCCACTTT	TRBD1	TRBV4-3	TRBJ1-6	-
CASSRGLAGYNEQFF	TGTGCCAGCAGCCGGGGGCTAGCGGGGTACAATGAGCAGTTCTTC	TRBD2	TRBV14	TRBJ2-1	-
CAWSVQAQETQYF	TGTGCCTGGAGTGTGCAAGCCCAAGAGACCCAGTACTTC	-	TRBV30	TRBJ2-5	-
CASSLVGSGGSYEQYF	TGCGCCAGCAGCTTGGTGGGGTCAGGGGGTTCCTACGAGCAGTACTTC	TRBD1	TRBV5-1	TRBJ2-7	-
CASSQGQGPGELFF	TGCGCCAGCAGCCAAGGACAGGGGCCCGGGGAGCTGTTTTTT	TRBD1	TRBV4-3	TRBJ2-2	-
CASSLGGQGNTEAFF	TGTGCCAGCAGCTTAGGGGGACAGGGGAACACTGAAGCTTTCTTT	TRBD1	TRBV7-8	TRBJ1-1	few
CASSLGRSPNEQFF	TGCGCCAGCAGCCTGGGCAGGTCCCCCAATGAGCAGTTCTTC	-	TRBV5-1	TRBJ2-1	-
CASSLSGTQETQYF	TGTGCCAGCAGCCTTAGCGGCACCCAAGAGACCCAGTACTTC	-	TRBV28	TRBJ2-5	-
CASRTGASQETQYF	TGCGCCAGCAGGACAGGGGCCTCACAAGAGACCCAGTACTTC	TRBD1	TRBV5-1	TRBJ2-5	-
CASSSTKTGLGTQYF	TGTGCCAGCAGCTCGACCAAAACAGGGTTAGGTACGCAGTATTTT	-	TRBV7-2	TRBJ2-3	once
CASREGRGEQYF	TGTGCCAGCAGGGAGGGAAGGGGCGAGCAGTACTTC	-	TRBV28	TRBJ2-7	-
CASSYIPGQGGEKLFF	TGTGCCAGCAGCTACATACCGGGACAGGGGGGTGAAAAACTGTTTTTT	TRBD1	TRBV7-8	TRBJ1-4	-
CASNNIQTGSPLHF	TGTGCCAGCAACAACATCCAAACAGGTTCACCCCTCCACTTT	-	TRBV5-4	TRBJ1-6	-
CASSLRTSGIVGTDTQYF	TGTGCCAGCAGCTTAAGGACTAGCGGGATAGTTGGTACAGATACGCAGTATTTT	TRBD2	TRBV11-2	TRBJ2-3	-
CASSLLGGHGTQYF	TGTGCCAGCAGCTTGCTAGGGGGCCATGGGACCCAGTACTTC	TRBD1	TRBV7-2	TRBJ2-5	-
CASSLRQGEAFF	TGTGCCAGTAGTCTACGACAGGGAGAAGCTTTCTTT	TRBD1	TRBV19	TRBJ1-1	few
CASSGGVRLSGANVLTF	TGTGCCAGCAGTGGGGGGGTTCGACTCTCTGGGGCCAACGTCCTGACTTTC	-	TRBV25-1	TRBJ2-6	-
CAISESGPNSPLHF	TGTGCCATCAGTGAGTCGGGGCCAAATTCACCCCTCCACTTT	-	TRBV10-3	TRBJ1-6	-
CAWSGVGGRGDEQFF	TGTGCCTGGAGTGGCGTGGGGGGGAGGGGCGATGAGCAGTTCTTC	TRBD2	TRBV30	TRBJ2-1	-
CAIRQGHQGAGELFF	TGTGCCATTCGCCAGGGACATCAAGGTGCCGGGGAGCTGTTTTTT	-	TRBV19	TRBJ2-2	-
CASSINWDRNQPQHF	TGTGCCAGTAGTATTAATTGGGACAGAAATCAGCCCCAGCATTTT	TRBD1	TRBV19	TRBJ1-5	-
CASSPHGGGRRATWYF	TGTGCCAGCAGCCCCCACGGCGGGGGGCGCCGCGCCACTTGGTACTTC	TRBD2	TRBV3-1/TRBV3-2	TRBJ2-5	-
CASSLDRNLYGYTF	TGCGCCAGCAGCCTGGACAGAAACCTCTATGGCTACACCTTC	-	TRBV5-1	TRBJ1-2	-
CATASGGSYEQYF	TGTGCCACCGCCAGCGGGGGATCCTACGAGCAGTACTTC	TRBD2	TRBV6-5	TRBJ2-7	-
CASSRQATGANVLTF	TGTGCCAGCAGTCGCCAGGCAACTGGGGCCAACGTCCTGACTTTC	-	TRBV5-5	TRBJ2-6	-
CASSYPSYEQYF	TGTGCCAGCAGTTACCCGTCCTACGAGCAGTACTTC	-	TRBV6-2/TRBV6-3	TRBJ2-7	-
CASSFGQGAREQYF	TGCGCCAGCAGCTTCGGACAGGGGGCAAGGGAGCAGTACTTC	TRBD1	TRBV5-1	TRBJ2-7	-